The 29 T cell receptor beta chains listed next were all sequenced from one sample in a study of blood T cell repertoires in COVID-19. Profiled with immunoSEQ multiplex PCR; TCRdb holds only in-frame clones, not every one. The data show under 300,000 clones, around 84% seen once. Sequencing input: peripheral blood. These receptors were obtained from a woman in her 40s who had recovered from COVID-19.

As concerns this clone: The sample carries other DNA sequences with the same CDR3. The rearrangement links TRBV28 to TRBJ1-4; TRBD1 aligns across 9 bases. Germline V gene data show CDR1 as MDHEN and CDR2 as SYDVKM. J lost 7 bases, V lost 8 bases, and 5 bases had no gene match. The CDR3 loop spans 13 amino acids. The CDR3 DNA reads as TGTGCCAGCGGGGGACAGGGAGGTGAAAAACTGTTTTTT. It encodes CASGGQGGEKLFF. Using reference TRBV28 and TRBJ1-4 for the parts outside the CDR3, the full variable domain is DVKVTQSSRYLVKRTGEKVFLECVQDMDHENMFWYRQDPGLGLRLIYFSYDVKMKEKGDIPEGYSVSREKKERFSLILESASTNQTSMYLCASGGQGGEKLFFGSGTQLSVL.

J is TRBJ1-4 and V is TRBV7-9; weak D call: TRBD1 (6 bases). The CDR3 spans 17 residues. CDR1 is SEHNR and CDR2 is FQNEAQ in the germline V gene (reference sequence). The ends were cut back, 4 bases at V and 4 bases at J, with 19 bases in the middle. The CDR3 reads CASSSLTGGDINEKLFF. DNA for the CDR3: TGTGCCAGCAGCTCCCTGACAGGAGGAGATATTAATGAAAAACTGTTTTTT.

The V call is TRBV6-5, the J call TRBJ2-3; weak D call: TRBD1 (6 bases). This CDR3 has 12 residues. Trimming pared 10 bases from V and 6 bases from J, leaving 14 bases between. Germline lookup yields CDR1 MNHEY and CDR2 SVGAGI. DNA of the CDR3: TGTGCCACCGCTACCGACAGGGATACGCAGTATTTT. Encoded protein: CATATDRDTQYF.

V and J are TRBV9 and TRBJ1-5; 8 bases match TRBD1. The germline V gene has CDR1 SGDLS and CDR2 YYNGEE. Germline trimming cut 2 bases from V and 4 bases from J; bases unmatched to any gene: 5. The CDR3 consists of 15 residues. In DNA, the CDR3 is TGTGCCAGCAGCGTTGGACAGGGAGGAAATCAGCCCCAGCATTTT. Its translation is CASSVGQGGNQPQHF.

The V and J genes are TRBV10-3 and TRBJ1-2; a weak D match, TRBD1 (5 bases). Trimming took off 2 bases at V and 8 bases at J, with 12 bases between the two ends. Per germline, CDR1 ENHRY and CDR2 SYGVKD. The CDR3 extends over 13 amino acids. This chain's CDR3 is CAISEEAGWGYTF. CDR3 bases: TGTGCCATCAGTGAGGAAGCAGGGTGGGGCTACACCTTC.

CDR3 coding DNA: TGTGCCAGCAGTCCCCAGGCGCCGGGGAGCAATGAGCAGTTCTTC. This translates into CASSPQAPGSNEQFF. This chain uses TRBV28 with TRBJ2-1; D possibly corresponds to TRBD2 (5 bases). From germline, CDR1 is MDHEN and CDR2 SYDVKM. The CDR3 has 15 amino acids. V lost 5 bases and J lost 6, with 17 bases in between.

This clone was observed a handful of times. The V gene is TRBV11-3, the J gene TRBJ1-6; no definite D call. The germline V and J ends were trimmed by 3 bases and 7 bases, with 10 bases remaining between them. The germline V gene encodes CDR1 SGHNT and CDR2 YENEEA. The CDR3 has 14 residues. Written as DNA, the CDR3 is TGTGCCAGCAGCTTGGGGAGGGTGAATTCACCCCTCCACTTT. As protein: CASSLGRVNSPLHF. The variable domain in full, completed from reference TRBV11-3 and TRBJ1-6, reads EAGVVQSPRYKIIEKKQPVAFWCNPISGHNTLYWYLQNLGQGPELLIRYENEEAVDDSQLPKDRFSAERLKGVDSTLKIQPAELGDSAVYLCASSLGRVNSPLHFGNGTRLTVT.

This rearrangement joins TRBV7-9 to TRBJ2-1; TRBD2 aligns across 7 bases. The germline gives CDR1 SEHNR, CDR2 FQNEAQ (reference sequence). The CDR3 covers 14 residues. Germline trimming cut 5 bases from V and 6 bases from J; bases unmatched to any gene: 7. CDR3: CASSPRTSLNEQFF. DNA for the CDR3: TGTGCCAGCAGCCCCAGGACTAGTCTCAATGAGCAGTTCTTC.

The chain couples TRBV28 to TRBJ1-2; TRBD1 might be the D (6 bases). Germline-derived CDR1 and CDR2 are MDHEN and SYDVKM. The CDR3 is made up of 13 amino acids. The ends were cut back, 6 bases at V and 2 bases at J, with 10 bases in the middle. The CDR3 nucleotides are TGTGCCAGCAGACGGACAGCAAACTATGGCTACACCTTC. Its protein is CASRRTANYGYTF.

V is TRBV19 and J is TRBJ1-5; 7 bases agree with TRBD1. Germline lookup yields CDR1 LNHDA and CDR2 SQIVND (reference sequence). With 5 bases clipped from V and 3 bases from J, the junction kept 7 bases outside the gene matches. CDR3 length: 15 residues. The CDR3 DNA reads TGTGCCAGTAGTGCCGTGACAGGGAACAATCAGCCCCAGCATTTT. This translates into CASSAVTGNNQPQHF.

This clone was seen a handful of times. The genes are TRBV6-5 and TRBJ1-6, with 7 bases that match TRBD1. Germline CDR1 and CDR2: MNHEY and SVGAGI. V was pared by 6 bases and J by 9 bases, with 8 bases of the junction left unmatched. This CDR3 comprises 14 residues. This chain's CDR3 is CASRSRDSFSPLHF. DNA of the CDR3: TGTGCCAGCAGAAGCCGGGACAGCTTTTCACCCCTCCACTTT.

This clone was detected only once. The CDR3 region is CASSSGTGYGETQYF. In DNA form, the CDR3 reads TGTGCCAGCAGCTCCGGGACAGGGTATGGAGAGACCCAGTACTTC. The chain recombines TRBV11-1 with TRBJ2-5; 9 bases align to TRBD1. The germline V gene has CDR1 SGHAT and CDR2 FQDESV (reference sequence). CDR3 length equals 15 residues. The V and J ends lost 4 bases and 4 bases, in that order; junction bases with no gene match: 7.

This clone was observed many times. The genes are TRBV18 and TRBJ1-6; TRBD1 might be the D (6 bases). Germline CDR1 KGHSH, CDR2 LQKENI. CDR3 size: 13 residues. Trimming stripped 5 bases from V and 6 bases from J, with 8 bases between. Here the CDR3 reads CASSEDSNSPLHF. The CDR3 DNA follows: TGTGCCAGCTCAGAGGACAGTAATTCACCCCTCCACTTT.

This chain links TRBV30 with TRBJ1-6, with TRBD1 matching 7 bases. The CDR3 has 12 residues. Germline lookup yields CDR1 GTSNPN and CDR2 SVGIG (reference sequence). Losses at the gene ends were 3 bases for V and 13 bases for J; bases not matched to a gene: 6. CDR3 in amino acids: CAWSATGAPLHF. CDR3 nucleotides: TGTGCCTGGAGCGCTACAGGGGCGCCCCTCCACTTT.

This clone was observed a few times. The chain links TRBV2 to TRBJ1-1, with 7 bases identical to TRBD1. Germline V gives CDR1 SNHLY, CDR2 FYNNEI. Trimming cost V 8 bases and J 2 bases; bases outside gene matches: 5. This CDR3 has 13 residues. The CDR3 DNA follows: TGTGCCAGCTCGGGACAGAGTAACACTGAAGCTTTCTTT. This codes for CASSGQSNTEAFF.

Many counts were recorded for this clone. The chain employs TRBV4-1 and TRBJ2-1; TRBD2 matches at 13 bases. CDR1 MGHRA and CDR2 YSYEKL come from the germline V gene. J gave up 5 bases and V 6 bases, and 4 bases lay outside the gene matches. The CDR3 sequence is 15 residues long. CDR3 sequence: CASRTGLAGNNEQFF. For the CDR3, the DNA is TGCGCCAGCAGAACGGGACTAGCGGGGAACAATGAGCAGTTCTTC.

The CDR3, as DNA: TGTGCCAGCAGTCGCGGGGCCGCGAACTCTGGAAACACCATATATTTT. Its translation is CASSRGAANSGNTIYF. V usage is TRBV5-4 and J usage is TRBJ1-3; the D gene is possibly TRBD1 (5 bases). V lost 5 bases and J lost 0, with 15 bases in between. CDR3 size: 16 residues. Per germline, CDR1 SGHNT and CDR2 YYREEE (reference sequence).

The J gene is TRBJ2-7, the V gene TRBV28; 10 bases line up with TRBD2. This CDR3 has 17 residues. Germline V gene data show CDR1 as MDHEN and CDR2 as SYDVKM. The V gene end was trimmed by 1 base and the J gene end by 4 bases; junction bases not matched to a gene: 10. CDR3 DNA sequence: TGTGCCAGCAGTTTATCAGCGGGGGGGCCGGTATTATACGAGCAGTACTTC. It translates to CASSLSAGGPVLYEQYF.

J is TRBJ2-2 and V is TRBV25-1; perhaps TRBD2 as D (7 bases). The V end was cut by 5 bases, the J end by 7 bases, with 14 bases between. CDR3 length: 14 amino acids. CDR1 and CDR2 from the germline V gene are MGHDK and SYGVNS. CDR3 amino acids: CASSKGGASGELFF. The DNA for the CDR3 is TGTGCCAGCAGTAAAGGGGGGGCGAGCGGGGAGCTGTTTTTT. Based on the CDR3 plus reference TRBV25-1 and TRBJ2-2, the full variable domain is EADIYQTPRYLVIGTGKKITLECSQTMGHDKMYWYQQDPGMELHLIHYSYGVNSTEKGDLSSESTVSRIRTEHFPLTLESARPSHTSQYLCASSKGGASGELFFGEGSRLTVL.

J is TRBJ2-3 and V is TRBV4-2; D ambiguous. Germline V gene sequence: CDR1 LGHNA, CDR2 YNFKEQ. This CDR3 has 15 amino acids. V lost 4 bases and J lost 4, with 15 bases in between. The CDR3 DNA follows: TGTGCCAGCAGCCCACTCTCCACACAGCCAGATACGCAGTATTTT. It specifies CASSPLSTQPDTQYF.

The V call is TRBV6-2 or TRBV6-3, the J call TRBJ1-1; the D is unclear. Germline V CDR1 and CDR2: MNHEY, SVGEGT. Trimming took off 0 bases at V and 0 bases at J, with 11 bases between the two ends. The length of the CDR3 is 16 residues. CDR3 nucleotide sequence: TGTGCCAGCAGTTACTCTCCCGGACTCATGAACACTGAAGCTTTCTTT. It translates to CASSYSPGLMNTEAFF.

The chain has TRBV3-1 (or the pseudogene TRBV3-2) and TRBJ1-2; the match to TRBD1 covers 9 bases. The CDR3 spans 15 residues. Germline V gene data show CDR1 as LGHDT and CDR2 as YNNKEL (reference sequence). V shed 4 bases, J shed 7 bases, and the junction held 10 bases outside the gene matches. The CDR3 loop is CASSRTGQGGGGYTF. CDR3 DNA sequence: TGTGCCAGCAGCCGAACGGGACAGGGAGGGGGTGGCTACACCTTC.

This CDR3 is CASRSSVIGLEAFF. The CDR3 DNA sequence: TGTGCCAGCAGGTCCTCCGTTATAGGACTTGAAGCTTTCTTT. V and J are TRBV7-9 and TRBJ1-1; unclear D gene. The germline V and J ends were trimmed by 6 bases and 7 bases, with 18 bases remaining between them. Germline CDR1 and CDR2: SEHNR and FQNEAQ (reference sequence). The CDR3 has 14 amino acids.

This chain joins TRBV3-1 (or the pseudogene TRBV3-2) and TRBJ2-1; tentative D call: TRBD1 (5 bases). Germline CDR1 and CDR2: LGHDT and YNNKEL (reference sequence). V was trimmed by 1 base and J by 15 bases, leaving 16 bases between them. The length of the CDR3 is 13 residues. The CDR3 sequence: CASSQVDNRRLFF. DNA of the CDR3: TGTGCCAGCAGCCAAGTAGACAACAGGAGACTGTTCTTC.

The chain combines TRBV5-1 with TRBJ1-3; D is undetermined. CDR1 SGHRS and CDR2 YFSETQ come from the germline V gene. Between the trimmed V and J ends, which lost 3 bases and 0 bases, there was a span of 16 bases. The CDR3 length is 17 residues. CDR3 nucleotide sequence: TGCGCCAGCAGCTCGGAGGCTAGTGCATACTCTGGAAACACCATATATTTT. Its translation is CASSSEASAYSGNTIYF.

This clone has only one observation. This rearrangement joins TRBV27 to TRBJ1-4; 11 bases match TRBD1. CDR3 length: 16 residues. The trim removed 1 base at V and 3 bases at J, leaving 1 base unmatched. From germline, CDR1 is MNHEY and CDR2 SMNVEV (reference sequence). CDR3 protein: CASSLWTGGSNEKLFF. CDR3 coding DNA: TGTGCCAGCAGTTTATGGACAGGGGGCTCTAATGAAAAACTGTTTTTT.

This clone showed up just a few times. V gene TRBV29-1 combines with J gene TRBJ1-5; D might be TRBD1 (5 bases). V lost 4 bases and J lost 6, with 13 bases in between. This CDR3 is 13 amino acids long. Per germline, CDR1 SQVTM and CDR2 ANQGSEA. The CDR3 nucleotides read TGCAGCGTTGGGGAGGGGTTGGGTCAGCCCCAGCATTTT. This codes for CSVGEGLGQPQHF.

The rearrangement links TRBV6-5 to TRBJ1-2; D is unclear. The V end lost 6 bases, the J end lost 4 bases, and 15 bases lay between the germline ends. CDR3 length: 14 residues. Germline lookup yields CDR1 MNHEY and CDR2 SVGAGI. CDR3 in amino acids: CASRVLAASYGYTF. The CDR3 DNA sequence: TGTGCCAGCAGAGTTCTGGCAGCTAGCTATGGCTACACCTTC.

This rearrangement joins TRBV10-2 to TRBJ1-1; D gene ambiguous. V lost 6 bases and J 0 bases, leaving 8 bases between the germline ends. CDR1 and CDR2 from the germline V gene are WSHSY and SAAADI. CDR3 length equals 13 residues. The CDR3 here is CASRPGVNTEAFF. The CDR3 DNA reads as TGCGCCAGCAGACCCGGGGTGAACACTGAAGCTTTCTTT.